These 30 T cell receptor beta chains share one sample of origin, sequenced in a study of patients and donors after allogeneic stem cell transplantation. TCRdb itself ran the RT-PCR reads through MiXCR, one entry per CDR3 protein. The repertoire holds 190,000 or so distinct CDR3 sequences, with 41% as singletons. The sample taken for sequencing was blood, either unsorted or a sorted T cell fraction (not recorded which). These receptors were taken from a human donor who was either an allogeneic HSCT recipient or a stem cell or donor lymphocyte infusion donor (not recorded which). It is not recorded whose cells these are; they may come from a transplant donor.

V usage is TRBV12-3 or TRBV12-4 and J usage is TRBJ2-1; D ambiguous. CDR3 length: 11 amino acids. V was shortened by 2 bases and J by 5 bases, with 1 base between the two germline ends. The CDR3 spells CASSLNNEQFF. Written as DNA, the CDR3 is TGTGCCAGCAGTTTAAACAATGAGCAGTTCTTC.

This chain connects TRBV7-3 to TRBJ1-4; 8 bases match TRBD1. The germline CDR1 and CDR2 sequences are SGHTA and FQGTGA. CDR3 length: 16 residues. V was pared by 5 bases and J by 4 bases, with 9 bases of the junction left unmatched. CDR3 sequence reads: CASSPRDRRNNEKLFF. CDR3 in DNA: TGTGCCAGCAGCCCCCGGGACAGGAGAAATAATGAAAAACTGTTTTTT.

A word on this clonotype: Likely a read error: the CDR3 ends without its conserved phenylalanine or tryptophan. The gene calls are TRBV24-1 and TRBJ2-1; TRBD1 matches at 7 bases. V was pared by 3 bases and J by 2 bases, with 6 bases of the junction left unmatched. Germline CDR1 and CDR2: KGHDR and SFDVKD. The CDR3 spans 16 residues. CDR3 in amino acids: CATSDGTAYTYNEQFL. Written as DNA, the CDR3 is TGTGCCACCAGTGATGGGACAGCCTATACCTACAATGAGCAGTTCCTC.

This clonotype has only a few counts. The rearrangement uses TRBV12-3 or TRBV12-4 and TRBJ1-1, with D unclear. Trimming pared 4 bases from V and 0 bases from J, leaving 12 bases between. CDR3 length equals 15 residues. In DNA form, the CDR3 reads TGTGCCAGCAGTTCTCTAGGGCCCCTGAACACTGAAGCTTTCTTT. Its protein product is CASSSLGPLNTEAFF.

CDR3 coding DNA: TGCAGTGCACCCCGAGACGATAGCAATCAGCCCCAGCATTTT. Translating it yields CSAPRDDSNQPQHF. The V and J genes are TRBV20-1 and TRBJ1-5; no clear D. V was pared by 6 bases and J by 0 bases, with 12 bases between. Germline loops: CDR1 DFQATT, CDR2 SNEGSKA (reference sequence). The CDR3 extends over 14 amino acids.

This clonotype was observed a handful of times. The V call is TRBV6-6, the J call TRBJ2-7; D is possibly TRBD2 (5 bases). The germline gives CDR1 MNHNY, CDR2 SVGAGI (reference sequence). This CDR3 has 13 amino acids. The V end was cut by 5 bases, the J end by 3 bases, with 11 bases between. The CDR3 protein is CASSLASVYEQYF. CDR3 nucleotide sequence: TGTGCCAGCAGTCTAGCATCGGTCTACGAGCAGTACTTC.

This chain links TRBV5-1 with TRBJ2-3; D unclear. With 4 bases removed from V and 5 bases from J, the gap between germline ends came to 14 bases. From germline, CDR1 is SGHRS and CDR2 YFSETQ. The CDR3 extends over 14 amino acids. The CDR3 nucleotides are TGCGCCAGCAGCCGCCCTACTGGAATAGATACGCAGTATTTT. This codes for CASSRPTGIDTQYF.

The chain combines TRBV15 with TRBJ1-6, with D hard to call. Trimming pared 4 bases from V and 8 bases from J, leaving 12 bases between. Germline V gene sequence: CDR1 LNHNV, CDR2 YYDKDF (reference sequence). The CDR3 consists of 14 residues. The CDR3 bases are TGTGCCACCAGCAAAGTAGATCACGATTCACCCCTCCACTTT. Translated: CATSKVDHDSPLHF.

The CDR3 DNA follows: TGTGCCACCAGCAGAGCCCTAAGGGACCACTCCTACGAGCAGTACTTC. Translated: CATSRALRDHSYEQYF. V usage is TRBV15 and J usage is TRBJ2-7, with D perhaps assigned TRBD1 or TRBD2 (5 bases each). The germline V and J ends were trimmed by 1 base and 0 bases, with 13 bases remaining between them. Germline loops: CDR1 LNHNV, CDR2 YYDKDF (reference sequence). The CDR3 is 16 amino acids.

CDR3 DNA: TGTGCCATCAGTGAGTTGACAGGGGAAGCTTTCTTT. The encoded protein is CAISELTGEAFF. J is TRBJ1-1 and V is TRBV10-3; TRBD1 matches at 7 bases. V lost 1 base, J lost 8 bases, and 1 base stayed unmatched. The CDR3 runs 12 residues. Germline CDR1 and CDR2: ENHRY and SYGVKD.

In its sample, this clonotype was seen once. The rearrangement joins TRBV7-6 to TRBJ2-2; the D is unclear. Germline V gene data show CDR1 as SGHVS and CDR2 as FNYEAQ. V was trimmed by 5 bases and J by 3 bases, leaving 13 bases between them. CDR3 length equals 15 residues. DNA for the CDR3: TGTGCCAGCAGCGCCCGATATCGAGACACCGGGGAGCTGTTTTTT. Its protein is CASSARYRDTGELFF.

This clonotype was seen only a few times. The chain has TRBV4-3 and TRBJ1-1; D unclear. This CDR3 contains 13 residues. V lost 3 bases, J lost 1 base, and 6 bases lay in between. Germline CDR1 reads LGHNA; CDR2 reads YSLEER. CDR3 amino acids: CASSQGWNTEAFF. DNA of the CDR3: TGCGCCAGCAGCCAGGGGTGGAACACTGAAGCTTTCTTT.

The rearrangement joins TRBV28 to TRBJ2-5; 12 nucleotides agree with TRBD1. The CDR3 covers 14 residues. Germline values: CDR1 MDHEN, CDR2 SYDVKM. Here the CDR3 DNA reads TGTGGGTCCCGGGACAGGGGGCTGGGAGAGACCCAGTACTTC. Encoded protein: CGSRDRGLGETQYF. Looking up the rest from reference TRBV28 and TRBJ2-5 gives the full variable domain: DVKVTQSSRYLVKRTGEKVFLECVQDMDHENMFWYRQDPGLGLRLIYFSYDVKMKEKGDIPEGYSVSREKKERFSLILESASTNQTSMYLCGSRDRGLGETQYFGPGTRLLVL.

This clonotype turned up a few times. The rearrangement links TRBV7-2 to TRBJ1-2, with D perhaps matching TRBD1 (5 bases). The CDR3 has 14 residues. V lost 3 bases and J 5 bases, leaving 13 bases between the germline ends. CDR1 and CDR2 from the germline V gene are SGHTA and FQGNSA. The CDR3 spells CASSLGFEGYGYTF. The CDR3 DNA is TGTGCCAGCAGCTTGGGCTTCGAGGGGTATGGCTACACCTTC. The full variable domain, completed using reference TRBV7-2 and TRBJ1-2, is GAGVSQSPSNKVTEKGKDVELRCDPISGHTALYWYRQSLGQGLEFLIYFQGNSAPDKSGLPSDRFSAERTGGSVSTLTIQRTQQEDSAVYLCASSLGFEGYGYTFGSGTRLTVV.

V and J are TRBV5-4 and TRBJ2-6, with unresolved D. The CDR3 is made up of 16 amino acids. V gave up 4 bases and J gave up 0 bases, with 11 bases separating them. The germline V gene has CDR1 SGHNT and CDR2 YYREEE (reference sequence). Written as DNA, the CDR3 is TGTGCCAGCAGCGGACCAACGATCTCTGGGGCCAACGTCCTGACTTTC. This codes for CASSGPTISGANVLTF.

This clonotype was picked up one time. This chain connects TRBV12-3 or TRBV12-4 to TRBJ1-5, with a possible D match to TRBD1 (5 bases). CDR3 size: 15 residues. Trimming shortened V by 2 bases and J by 5 bases, and 13 bases separated the two germline ends. The CDR3 loop reads CASSLNLGAYQPQHF. As DNA, the CDR3 is TGTGCCAGCAGTTTAAACCTCGGGGCCTATCAGCCCCAGCATTTT.

This clonotype has only one observation. The chain links TRBV20-1 to TRBJ1-1; D is uncertain. Germline V gene sequence: CDR1 DFQATT, CDR2 SNEGSKA (reference sequence). V was cut by 4 bases and J by 1 base, with 10 bases left in between. This CDR3 is built from 13 residues. In DNA, the CDR3 is TGCAGTGCTACCCGGACCGCGAACACTGAAGCTTTCTTT. This translates into CSATRTANTEAFF.

This clonotype showed up just a few times. J is TRBJ2-1 and V is TRBV27; TRBD2 is a possible D gene (6 bases). The CDR3 is 14 amino acids. Germline V gene data show CDR1 as MNHEY and CDR2 as SMNVEV (reference sequence). Trimming took 3 bases from V and 6 from J, leaving 12 bases between them. The CDR3 is CASSFKGLINEQFF. The DNA for the CDR3 is TGTGCCAGCAGTTTTAAGGGACTTATCAATGAGCAGTTCTTC.

This rearrangement joins TRBV7-2 to TRBJ2-1; 10 bases match TRBD2. Germline-derived CDR1 and CDR2 are SGHTA and FQGNSA. The CDR3 covers 16 residues. Trimming took 7 bases from V and 9 from J; bases not matched to a gene: 15. This chain's CDR3 is CASNGRTSGLGGEQFF. In nucleotides, the CDR3 is TGTGCCAGCAACGGCCGGACTAGCGGTTTAGGGGGTGAGCAGTTCTTC.

CDR3 protein: CATSRDPIGTPQETQYF. For the CDR3, the DNA is TGTGCCACCAGCAGAGATCCGATTGGGACACCTCAAGAGACCCAGTACTTC. This sequence joins TRBV15 and TRBJ2-5; TRBD1 is a possible D gene (6 bases). The V end was cut by 0 bases, the J end by 2 bases, with 16 bases between. The CDR3 is 17 residues long. CDR1 is LNHNV and CDR2 is YYDKDF in the germline V gene (reference sequence).

This clonotype was recorded a few times. The gene calls are TRBV12-5 and TRBJ2-3, with D unresolved. The V end lost 5 bases, the J end lost 3 bases, and 6 bases lay between the germline ends. CDR1 LGHNT and CDR2 FRNRAP come from the germline V gene. The CDR3 is 12 residues long. DNA for the CDR3: TGTGCTAGTGGTAGTAGAACAGATACGCAGTATTTT. Its protein is CASGSRTDTQYF.

This clonotype came up once. This rearrangement joins TRBV9 to TRBJ2-7; a possible D gene is TRBD2 (6 bases). The CDR3 runs to 13 residues. Germline CDR1 SGDLS, CDR2 YYNGEE. Trimming removed 2 bases from V and 3 bases from J, with 9 bases in between. CDR3 region: CASSVGGVYEQYF. The CDR3 nucleotides are TGTGCCAGCAGCGTTGGAGGGGTCTACGAGCAGTACTTC.

This clonotype was counted a few times. J is TRBJ1-4 and V is TRBV20-1; D is ambiguous. The CDR3 spans 15 residues. Per germline, CDR1 DFQATT and CDR2 SNEGSKA (reference sequence). With 0 bases removed from V and 3 bases from J, the gap between germline ends came to 11 bases. CDR3 sequence reads: CSARDPRQSNEKLFF. CDR3 bases: TGCAGTGCTAGAGATCCTCGGCAGTCTAATGAAAAACTGTTTTTT.

Only a few counts were recorded for this clonotype. This chain joins TRBV20-1 and TRBJ1-1, with a possible D match to TRBD1 (5 bases). The CDR3 has 11 residues. Trimming took 5 bases from V and 4 from J, leaving 8 bases between them. Germline V CDR1 and CDR2: DFQATT, SNEGSKA (reference sequence). The CDR3 reads CSAFRVTEAFF. In DNA, the CDR3 is TGCAGTGCTTTCAGGGTCACTGAAGCTTTCTTT.

The chain uses TRBV12-3 or TRBV12-4 and TRBJ1-5; possibly TRBD1 for D (6 bases). The CDR3 has 15 residues. V was pared by 5 bases and J by 3 bases, with 14 bases between. The CDR3 region has the DNA TGTGCCAGCAGTCCTCAGGGGATGATCAATCAGCCCCAGCATTTT. It codes for CASSPQGMINQPQHF.

For this clonotype: The junction shows a germline mismatch at one end, possibly a read error. The chain couples TRBV12-3 or TRBV12-4 to TRBJ1-2; no firm D call. This CDR3 contains 13 residues. The CDR3 here is CASSLEGWTEFHF. In nucleotides, the CDR3 is TGTGCCAGCAGTTTAGAAGGATGGACGGAGTTCCACTTT.

This sequence joins TRBV12-3 or TRBV12-4 and TRBJ2-1; perhaps D is TRBD1 or TRBD2 (6 bases each). The CDR3 is made up of 15 amino acids. V dropped 5 bases and J dropped 6 bases, with 17 bases sitting between them. CDR3 bases: TGTGCCAGCAGTACCAGGGGACTTCCGAGCAATGAGCAGTTCTTC. This gives the protein CASSTRGLPSNEQFF.

The genes are TRBV4-3 and TRBJ2-7, with D possibly TRBD2 on 6 matching bases. CDR3 length: 17 amino acids. The V and J ends lost 0 bases and 2 bases respectively, with 17 bases between them. Looked up from germline, CDR1 is LGHNA and CDR2 is YSLEER. In DNA form, the CDR3 reads TGCGCCAGCAGCCAAGAAAGTAGGGGAGGTGGGGCCTACGAGCAGTACTTC. As protein: CASSQESRGGGAYEQYF.

The chain links TRBV12-3 or TRBV12-4 to TRBJ1-1; weak D call: TRBD1 (6 bases). The V gene lost 7 bases and the J gene lost 1 base, with 13 bases spanning the gap. CDR3 length: 14 residues. The CDR3 spells CASTAGAPNTEAFF. The DNA for the CDR3 is TGTGCCAGCACGGCAGGGGCACCGAACACTGAAGCTTTCTTT.

This clonotype was seen a few times. The chain combines TRBV30 with TRBJ1-4, with 7 positions matching TRBD1. The trim removed 5 bases at V and 8 bases at J, leaving 8 bases unmatched. The CDR3 has 13 amino acids. Germline V gene data show CDR1 as GTSNPN and CDR2 as SVGIG (reference sequence). The chain's CDR3 is CAWGSNRGEKLFF. DNA for the CDR3: TGTGCCTGGGGATCGAACAGGGGAGAAAAACTGTTTTTT. Together with reference TRBV30 and TRBJ1-4, the CDR3 gives the full variable domain: SQTIHQWPATLVQPVGSPLSLECTVEGTSNPNLYWYRQAAGRGLQLLFYSVGIGQISSEVPQNLSASRPQDRQFILSSKKLLLSDSGFYLCAWGSNRGEKLFFGSGTQLSVL.